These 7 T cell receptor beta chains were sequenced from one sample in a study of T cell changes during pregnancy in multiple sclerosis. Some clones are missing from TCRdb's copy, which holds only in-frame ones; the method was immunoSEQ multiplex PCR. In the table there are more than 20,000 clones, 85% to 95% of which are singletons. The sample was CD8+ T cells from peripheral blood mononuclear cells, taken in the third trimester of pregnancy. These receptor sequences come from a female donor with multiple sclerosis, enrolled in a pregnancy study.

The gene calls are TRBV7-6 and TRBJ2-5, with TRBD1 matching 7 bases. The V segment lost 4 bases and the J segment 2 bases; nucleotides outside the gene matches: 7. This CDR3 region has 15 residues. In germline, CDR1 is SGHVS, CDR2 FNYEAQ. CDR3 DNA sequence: TGTGCCAGCAGCTCCCCACCGACAGGGCAAGAGACCCAGTACTTC. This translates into CASSSPPTGQETQYF.

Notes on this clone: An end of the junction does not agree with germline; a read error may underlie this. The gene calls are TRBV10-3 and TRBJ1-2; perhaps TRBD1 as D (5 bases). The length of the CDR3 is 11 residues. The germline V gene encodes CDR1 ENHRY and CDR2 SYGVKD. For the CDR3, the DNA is TGTGCCATCAGTGATCCGGGGGGAGAATTCTTC. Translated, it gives CAISDPGGEFF.

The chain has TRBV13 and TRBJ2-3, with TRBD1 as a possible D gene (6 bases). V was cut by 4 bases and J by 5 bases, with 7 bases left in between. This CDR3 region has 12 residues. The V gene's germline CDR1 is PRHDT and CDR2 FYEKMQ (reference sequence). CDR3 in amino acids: CASSSQGDTQYF. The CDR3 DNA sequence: TGTGCCAGCAGCTCACAGGGAGATACGCAGTATTTT.

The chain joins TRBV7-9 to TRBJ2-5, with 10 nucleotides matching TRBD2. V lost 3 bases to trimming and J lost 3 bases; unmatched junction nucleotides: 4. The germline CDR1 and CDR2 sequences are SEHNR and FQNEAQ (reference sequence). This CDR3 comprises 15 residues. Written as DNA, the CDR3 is TGTGCCAGCAGCTTCCTAGCGGGGGTAGAAGAGACCCAGTACTTC. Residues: CASSFLAGVEETQYF.

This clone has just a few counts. The CDR3 loop is CAVEISTEAFF. The DNA of the CDR3 is TGTGCCGTCGAAATCAGCACTGAAGCTTTCTTT. The chain uses TRBV6-1 and TRBJ1-1; no clear D. CDR1 MNHNS and CDR2 SASEGT come from the germline V gene. With 11 bases removed from V and 4 bases from J, the gap between germline ends came to 11 bases. The CDR3 contains 11 residues.

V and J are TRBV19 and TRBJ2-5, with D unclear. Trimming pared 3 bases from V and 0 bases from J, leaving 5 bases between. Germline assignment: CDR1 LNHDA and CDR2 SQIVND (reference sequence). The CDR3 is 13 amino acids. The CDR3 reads CASSIPYQETQYF. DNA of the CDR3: TGTGCCAGTAGTATTCCGTACCAAGAGACCCAGTACTTC. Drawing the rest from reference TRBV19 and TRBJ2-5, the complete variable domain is DGGITQSPKYLFRKEGQNVTLSCEQNLNHDAMYWYRQDPGQGLRLIYYSQIVNDFQKGDIAEGYSVSREKKESFPLTVTSAQKNPTAFYLCASSIPYQETQYFGPGTRLLVL.

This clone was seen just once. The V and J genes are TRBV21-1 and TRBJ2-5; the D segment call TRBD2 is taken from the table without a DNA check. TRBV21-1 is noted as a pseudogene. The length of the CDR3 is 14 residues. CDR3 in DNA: TGTGCCAGCAGTCGGACTAGCGGGCAAGAGACCCAGTACTTC. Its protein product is CASSRTSGQETQYF.